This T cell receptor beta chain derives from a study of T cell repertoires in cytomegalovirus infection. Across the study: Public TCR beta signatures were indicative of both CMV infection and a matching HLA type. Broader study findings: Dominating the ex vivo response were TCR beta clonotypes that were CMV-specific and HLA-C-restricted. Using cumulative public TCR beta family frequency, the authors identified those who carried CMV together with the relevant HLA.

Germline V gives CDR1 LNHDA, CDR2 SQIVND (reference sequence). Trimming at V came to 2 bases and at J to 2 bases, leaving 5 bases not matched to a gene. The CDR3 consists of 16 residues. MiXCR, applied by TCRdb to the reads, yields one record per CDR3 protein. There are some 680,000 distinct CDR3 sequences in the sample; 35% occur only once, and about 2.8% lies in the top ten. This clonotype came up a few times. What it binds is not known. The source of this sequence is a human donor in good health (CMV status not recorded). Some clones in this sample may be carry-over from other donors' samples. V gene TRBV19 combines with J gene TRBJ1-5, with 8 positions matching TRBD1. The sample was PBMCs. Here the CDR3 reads CASSIIQGAGNQPQHF. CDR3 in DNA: TGTGCCAGTAGTATAATTCAGGGGGCTGGCAATCAGCCCCAGCATTTT.